The clone carrying this TCR beta chain was seen more than once but under ten times. Germline V gene lookup returns CDR1 SGHDT and CDR2 YYEEEE. V was pared by 2 bases and J by 7 bases, with 15 bases between. This CDR3 region has 14 residues. TCRdb used MiXCR to reprocess the RT-PCR reads, holding one entry per CDR3 protein. The table shows almost 700,000 distinct CDR3 sequences, with 14% occurring only once. The receptor's source is a female donor in good health, serving as a healthy control. The V call is TRBV5-6, the J call TRBJ1-1, with D possibly being TRBD1 (5 bases). The material sequenced was memory CD4+ T cells from blood. The CDR3 DNA is TGTGCCAGCAGCTTTTGGGACCGGGGAAATGAAGCTTTCTTT. It is translated as CASSFWDRGNEAFF.